This is a list of T cell receptor beta chains from one sample in a study of OX40 agonist ivuxolimab in advanced cancers. Sequencing was performed with immunoSEQ multiplex PCR; in TCRdb, only in-frame clones are kept and a portion is missing. Among 65,000 to 85,000 clones listed, 89% were seen once. The sequencing used CD4+ or CD8+ T cells sorted from blood, collected in a trial of the OX40 agonist ivuxolimab. Source of these receptors: an adult with an advanced solid tumor such as melanoma, head and neck, liver or kidney cancer. The CDR3 runs from the conserved cysteine through the conserved F or W. The order of the fields is V gene, D gene, clone size, CDR3 length, J gene, CDR3 protein, CDR3 DNA. The D gene is left open where the match is weak. Rows give clone size only sometimes, using once, few, many, or a class for an expanded clone.

V: TRBV6-6; D: .; size: .; length: 15; J: TRBJ1-6; CDR3: CASSPTAETNSPLHF; DNA: TGTGCCAGCAGCCCGACGGCCGAAACGAATTCACCCCTCCACTTT
V: TRBV7-3; D: TRBD2; size: .; length: 16; J: TRBJ2-1; CDR3: CASSPMASGRWNEQFF; DNA: TGTGCCAGCAGCCCAATGGCTAGCGGGAGGTGGAATGAGCAGTTCTTC
V: TRBV7-3; D: TRBD1; size: .; length: 15; J: TRBJ1-3; CDR3: CASSLGQGAGNTIYF; DNA: TGTGCCAGCAGCTTGGGACAGGGGGCTGGAAACACCATATATTTT
V: TRBV9; D: TRBD1; size: .; length: 14; J: TRBJ1-1; CDR3: CASSPQDRGLRAFF; DNA: TGTGCCAGCAGCCCCCAGGACAGGGGTTTAAGAGCTTTCTTT
V: TRBV15; D: .; size: .; length: 12; J: TRBJ1-2; CDR3: CATSRDSYGYTF; DNA: TGTGCCACCAGCAGGGACAGCTATGGCTACACCTTC
V: TRBV27; D: .; size: .; length: 14; J: TRBJ1-2; CDR3: CASSLSPGLHGYTF; DNA: TGTGCCAGCAGTTTATCGCCGGGGCTACATGGCTACACCTTC
V: TRBV2; D: .; size: .; length: 15; J: TRBJ2-6; CDR3: CASSGDSSGANVLTF; DNA: TGTGCCAGCAGCGGTGACAGCTCTGGGGCCAACGTCCTGACTTTC
V: TRBV29-1; D: .; size: .; length: 12; J: TRBJ2-3; CDR3: CSVVAQTDTQYF; DNA: TGCAGCGTTGTCGCTCAGACAGATACGCAGTATTTT
V: TRBV10-3; D: .; size: .; length: 13; J: TRBJ1-1; CDR3: CASRAQVNTEAFF; DNA: TGTGCCTCAAGAGCCCAGGTAAACACTGAAGCTTTCTTT
V: TRBV5-1; D: .; size: .; length: 15; J: TRBJ1-3; CDR3: CASSLEVSSGNTIYF; DNA: TGCGCCAGCAGCTTGGAGGTGAGCTCTGGAAACACCATATATTTT
V: TRBV19; D: .; size: .; length: 18; J: TRBJ1-4; CDR3: CASSIARTASATNEKLFF; DNA: TGTGCCAGTAGTATAGCAAGGACAGCCTCTGCAACTAATGAAAAACTGTTTTTT
V: TRBV19; D: .; size: .; length: 14; J: TRBJ1-5; CDR3: CASSTRRGDQPQHF; DNA: TGTGCCAGTAGTACCCGTCGGGGCGATCAGCCCCAGCATTTT
V: TRBV7-9; D: .; size: few; length: 12; J: TRBJ1-6; CDR3: CASSFGDSPLHF; DNA: TGTGCCAGCAGCTTCGGAGATTCACCCCTCCACTTT
V: TRBV5-1; D: .; size: .; length: 12; J: TRBJ2-3; CDR3: CASSIRDDTQYF; DNA: TGCGCCAGCAGCATTAGGGATGATACGCAGTATTTT
V: TRBV28; D: TRBD2; size: .; length: 15; J: TRBJ2-1; CDR3: CASFAGGPSNNEQFF; DNA: TGTGCCAGCTTTGCGGGGGGGCCGTCGAACAATGAGCAGTTCTTC
V: TRBV28; D: TRBD1; size: .; length: 15; J: TRBJ2-1; CDR3: CASRPGTGWASEQFF; DNA: TGTGCCAGCAGACCCGGGACAGGGTGGGCGAGTGAGCAGTTCTTC
V: TRBV19; D: TRBD1; size: .; length: 15; J: TRBJ2-7; CDR3: CASSDPGQVSYEQYF; DNA: TGTGCCAGTAGCGACCCAGGACAGGTTTCCTACGAGCAGTACTTC